Given below is one TCR beta chain in context. V was shortened by 1 base and J by 3 bases, with 10 bases between the two germline ends. This CDR3 comprises 15 residues. CDR1 and CDR2 (germline): LNHNV, YYDKDF (reference sequence). These data are taken from a study of control samples from healthy donors and cancer patients. Assay used: immunoSEQ multiplex PCR; TCRdb lists only in-frame clones, some missing. The sample lists 110,000 or so clones, around nine tenths occurring once. This TCR came from a man aged 25-40 years in good health. Sample: blood. This sequence joins TRBV15 and TRBJ1-5; the D is unclear. DNA for the CDR3: TGTGCCACCAGCAGAGCCCCCGGGGACAATCAGCCCCAGCATTTT. Its translation: CATSRAPGDNQPQHF.